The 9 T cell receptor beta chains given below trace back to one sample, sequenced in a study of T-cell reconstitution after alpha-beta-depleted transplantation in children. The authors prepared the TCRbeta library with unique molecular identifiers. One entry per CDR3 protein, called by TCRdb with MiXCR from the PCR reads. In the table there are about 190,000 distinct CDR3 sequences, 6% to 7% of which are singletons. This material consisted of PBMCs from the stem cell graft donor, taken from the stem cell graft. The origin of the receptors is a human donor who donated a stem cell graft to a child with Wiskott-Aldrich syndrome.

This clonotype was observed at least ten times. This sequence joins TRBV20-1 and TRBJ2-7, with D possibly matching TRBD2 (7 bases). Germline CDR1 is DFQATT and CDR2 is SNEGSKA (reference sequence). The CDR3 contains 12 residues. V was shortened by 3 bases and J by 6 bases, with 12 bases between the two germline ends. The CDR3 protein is CSASRGGPEQYF. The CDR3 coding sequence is TGCAGTGCTAGTAGGGGGGGCCCCGAGCAGTACTTC.

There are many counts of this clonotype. CDR3 in DNA: TGTGCCAGCAGCTCGGACAGGGGGCTTAAAGGCTACACCTTC. Translated, it gives CASSSDRGLKGYTF. The J gene is TRBJ1-2, the V gene TRBV7-2; 11 nucleotides agree with TRBD1. Germline V CDR1 and CDR2: SGHTA, FQGNSA. This CDR3 region has 14 residues. Trimming removed 4 bases from V and 8 bases from J; junction bases left unmatched: 6.

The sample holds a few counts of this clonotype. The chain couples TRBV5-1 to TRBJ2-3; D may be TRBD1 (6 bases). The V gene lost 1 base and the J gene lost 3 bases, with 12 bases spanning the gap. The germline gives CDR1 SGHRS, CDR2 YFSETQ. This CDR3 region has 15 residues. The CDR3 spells CASSLYGQKTDTQYF. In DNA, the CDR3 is TGCGCCAGCAGCTTGTACGGACAGAAGACAGATACGCAGTATTTT. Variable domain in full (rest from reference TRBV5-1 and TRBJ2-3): KAGVTQTPRYLIKTRGQQVTLSCSPISGHRSVSWYQQTPGQGLQFLFEYFSETQRNKGNFPGRFSGRQFSNSRSEMNVSTLELGDSALYLCASSLYGQKTDTQYFGPGTRLTVL.

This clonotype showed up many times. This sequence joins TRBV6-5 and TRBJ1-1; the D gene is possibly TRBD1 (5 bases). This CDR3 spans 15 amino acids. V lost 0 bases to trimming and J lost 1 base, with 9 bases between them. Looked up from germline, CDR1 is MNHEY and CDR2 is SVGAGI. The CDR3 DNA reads TGTGCCAGCAGTTACTCGGGACGGGGGAACACTGAAGCTTTCTTT. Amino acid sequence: CASSYSGRGNTEAFF.

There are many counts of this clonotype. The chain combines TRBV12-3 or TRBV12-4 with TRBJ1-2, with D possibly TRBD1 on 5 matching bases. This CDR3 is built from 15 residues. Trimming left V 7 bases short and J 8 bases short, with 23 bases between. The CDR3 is CASTSLGLRGYGYTF. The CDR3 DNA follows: TGTGCCAGCACTAGTCTCGGCTTAAGGGGATACGGCTACACCTTC.

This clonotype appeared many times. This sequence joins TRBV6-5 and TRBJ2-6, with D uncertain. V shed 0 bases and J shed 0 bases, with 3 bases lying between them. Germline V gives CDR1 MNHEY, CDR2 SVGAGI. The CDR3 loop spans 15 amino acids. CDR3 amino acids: CASSYSVSGANVLTF. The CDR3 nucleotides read TGTGCCAGCAGTTACTCAGTCTCTGGGGCCAACGTCCTGACTTTC.

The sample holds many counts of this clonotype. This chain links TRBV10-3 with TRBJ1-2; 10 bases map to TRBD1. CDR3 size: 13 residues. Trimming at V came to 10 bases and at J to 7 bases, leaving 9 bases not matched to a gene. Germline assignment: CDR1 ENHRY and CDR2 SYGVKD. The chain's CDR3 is CATRQGASGGYTF. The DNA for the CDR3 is TGTGCCACCAGACAGGGGGCAAGTGGTGGCTACACCTTC.

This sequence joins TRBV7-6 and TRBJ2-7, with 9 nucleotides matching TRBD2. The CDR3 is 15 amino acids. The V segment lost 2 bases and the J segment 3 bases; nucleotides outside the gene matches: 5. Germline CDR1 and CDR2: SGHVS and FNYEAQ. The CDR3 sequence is CASSLSGGYGYEQYF. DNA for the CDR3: TGTGCCAGCAGCTTAAGCGGGGGGTATGGCTACGAGCAGTACTTC.

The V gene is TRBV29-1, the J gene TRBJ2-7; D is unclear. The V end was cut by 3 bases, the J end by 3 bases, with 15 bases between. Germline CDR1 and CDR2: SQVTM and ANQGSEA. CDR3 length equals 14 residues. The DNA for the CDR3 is TGCAGCGTTGATGTGGCAGAAAGAGGCTACGAGCAGTACTTC. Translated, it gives CSVDVAERGYEQYF.